The 28 T cell receptor beta chains presented below share a single source sample, sequenced in a study of a mutant IDH1 vaccine in newly diagnosed glioma. The time point is: week 35, safety follow-up. Alongside topical imiquimod, each dose of vaccine comprised 300 ug of mutant IDH1 20-mer peptide. Method: immunoSEQ multiplex PCR; TCRdb's copy keeps in-frame clones and lacks some. The data contain tens of thousands of clones, approximately 87% of them seen just once; the ten biggest clones take up 1.6%. For these receptors, no antigen is known. The sample consisted of PBMCs, taken from a glioma patient whose treatment included an IDH1 peptide vaccine. These receptors all stem from a man in his forties or fifties with glioma.

The chain has TRBV19 and TRBJ2-7, with D perhaps TRBD1 or TRBD2 (5 bases each). This CDR3 has 14 amino acids. In germline, CDR1 is LNHDA, CDR2 SQIVND (reference sequence). Trimming shortened V by 8 bases and J by 6 bases, and 20 bases separated the two germline ends. The CDR3 spells CASSTGTFVGEQYF. CDR3 bases: TGTGCCAGTTCGACCGGGACCTTCGTCGGCGAGCAGTACTTC.

The rearrangement joins TRBV7-2 to TRBJ2-5; D uncertain. V lost 1 base, J lost 5 bases, and 8 bases lay in between. The CDR3 length is 13 residues. Germline V gives CDR1 SGHTA, CDR2 FQGNSA. The CDR3, as DNA: TGTGCCAGCAGCTTAGGGGCAGGCGAGACCCAGTACTTC. Encoded protein: CASSLGAGETQYF.

The genes are TRBV28 and TRBJ1-5; D remains unclear. The germline CDR1 and CDR2 sequences are MDHEN and SYDVKM. The CDR3 has 16 amino acids. V lost 6 bases, J lost 0 bases, and 15 bases lay in between. The CDR3 region is CASSAPQIYSNQPQHF. DNA of the CDR3: TGTGCCAGCAGCGCTCCCCAAATTTATAGCAATCAGCCCCAGCATTTT. The full variable domain, in which reference TRBV28 and TRBJ1-5 provide the parts outside the CDR3, is DVKVTQSSRYLVKRTGEKVFLECVQDMDHENMFWYRQDPGLGLRLIYFSYDVKMKEKGDIPEGYSVSREKKERFSLILESASTNQTSMYLCASSAPQIYSNQPQHFGDGTRLSIL.

The chain links TRBV7-9 to TRBJ1-2; D ambiguous. This CDR3 contains 15 residues. The V and J ends lost 5 bases and 2 bases respectively, with 15 bases between them. Germline loops: CDR1 SEHNR, CDR2 FQNEAQ (reference sequence). The chain's CDR3 is CASSPAGGPNYGYTF. The DNA for the CDR3 is TGTGCCAGCAGCCCCGCTGGCGGGCCCAACTATGGCTACACCTTC.

The chain joins TRBV12-5 to TRBJ2-5, with D perhaps being TRBD1 or TRBD2 (6 bases each). Trimming shortened V by 9 bases and J by 4 bases, and 18 bases separated the two germline ends. The germline V gene has CDR1 LGHNT and CDR2 FRNRAP. This CDR3 is built from 14 residues. The CDR3 here is CARRSGGTRETQYF. As DNA, the CDR3 is TGTGCTAGGAGGTCCGGCGGGACACGAGAGACCCAGTACTTC.

The rearrangement links TRBV27 to TRBJ2-7, with D tentatively TRBD1 (6 bases). Germline assignment: CDR1 MNHEY and CDR2 SMNVEV (reference sequence). V was clipped by 7 bases and J by 3 bases, with 16 bases between them. This CDR3 region has 14 residues. In nucleotides, the CDR3 is TGTGCCAGCACCCGGACAGTAGGTGACTACGAGCAGTACTTC. Protein: CASTRTVGDYEQYF.

The chain has TRBV7-9 and TRBJ1-5; TRBD1 matches 10 bases. The CDR3 totals 12 residues. V shed 5 bases, J shed 9 bases, and the junction held 1 base outside the gene matches. Per the germline V gene, CDR1 is SEHNR and CDR2 is FQNEAQ (reference sequence). The CDR3 region is CASSGTGVPQHF. The CDR3 bases are TGTGCCAGCAGCGGGACAGGGGTGCCCCAGCATTTT.

The chain employs TRBV5-1 and TRBJ2-5, with 8 positions matching TRBD1. The germline gives CDR1 SGHRS, CDR2 YFSETQ. V lost 0 bases to trimming and J lost 6 bases; unmatched junction nucleotides: 4. The CDR3 totals 14 residues. CDR3 amino acids: CASSLETGGKTQYF. CDR3 DNA: TGCGCCAGCAGCTTGGAAACAGGGGGAAAGACCCAGTACTTC.

The chain recombines TRBV25-1 with TRBJ2-7, with D unresolved. CDR1 and CDR2 (germline): MGHDK, SYGVNS. The CDR3 is 13 amino acids. V shed 3 bases and J shed 2 bases, with 8 bases lying between them. The CDR3 protein is CASSDSGTYEQYF. The DNA of the CDR3 is TGTGCCAGCAGTGATTCAGGAACCTACGAGCAGTACTTC.

The V gene is TRBV5-8, the J gene TRBJ1-1; D may be TRBD1 (5 bases). This CDR3 has 14 residues. From germline, CDR1 is SGHTS and CDR2 YDEGEE. Trimming left V 2 bases short and J 4 bases short, with 12 bases between. Here the CDR3 DNA reads TGTGCCAGCAGCTTAGGGTCTGGGGGCACTGAAGCTTTCTTT. This encodes CASSLGSGGTEAFF.

The chain employs TRBV10-3 and TRBJ1-5; D is perhaps TRBD1 (6 bases). CDR1 and CDR2 from the germline V gene are ENHRY and SYGVKD. Trimming removed 7 bases at V and 0 bases at J, with 19 bases between. The CDR3 spans 17 residues. CDR3 in DNA: TGTGCCATCACCCAGGCCTCCTTACAGGGTAGCAATCAGCCCCAGCATTTT. As protein: CAITQASLQGSNQPQHF.

The CDR3 sequence: CASTDTLLYNEQFF. The CDR3 DNA follows: TGTGCCAGCACCGACACGTTACTGTACAATGAGCAGTTCTTC. The chain is built from TRBV5-6 and TRBJ2-1; no clear D. The germline V gene encodes CDR1 SGHDT and CDR2 YYEEEE. The CDR3 contains 14 residues. The V end was cut by 6 bases, the J end by 4 bases, with 14 bases between.

The chain employs TRBV27 and TRBJ1-2; the D gene is possibly TRBD1 (5 bases). The CDR3 covers 14 residues. V was clipped by 3 bases and J by 2 bases, with 10 bases between them. CDR1 and CDR2 from the germline V gene are MNHEY and SMNVEV (reference sequence). The CDR3 here is CASSFGRVNYGYTF. The CDR3 DNA reads TGTGCCAGCAGTTTCGGCAGGGTGAACTATGGCTACACCTTC.

The rearrangement joins TRBV19 to TRBJ2-5; D is undetermined. With 3 bases removed from V and 2 bases from J, the gap between germline ends came to 10 bases. Germline V gene lookup returns CDR1 LNHDA and CDR2 SQIVND (reference sequence). This CDR3 is 14 amino acids long. CDR3 nucleotide sequence: TGTGCCAGTAGTATCGTGGGCGGACAAGAGACCCAGTACTTC. Translating it yields CASSIVGGQETQYF.

The chain has TRBV7-2 and TRBJ2-7; 7 bases are a match to TRBD2. Germline values: CDR1 SGHTA, CDR2 FQGNSA. V shed 5 bases, J shed 12 bases, and the junction held 10 bases outside the gene matches. The CDR3 has 12 residues. CDR3 protein: CASSGELAEAYF. CDR3 nucleotide sequence: TGTGCCAGCAGCGGGGAGCTAGCGGAGGCGTACTTC.

V usage is TRBV18 and J usage is TRBJ2-7; D is perhaps TRBD2 (6 bases). Deletions cut 4 bases from V and 7 bases from J, with 8 bases between. Germline assignment: CDR1 KGHSH and CDR2 LQKENI. This CDR3 has 11 amino acids. CDR3 region: CASSLAEEQYF. For the CDR3, the DNA is TGTGCCAGCTCACTAGCGGAAGAGCAGTACTTC.

The chain recombines TRBV6-5 with TRBJ2-7, with a weak D call TRBD2 (6 bases). This CDR3 spans 13 amino acids. The V gene's germline CDR1 is MNHEY and CDR2 SVGAGI. Trimming pared 0 bases from V and 7 bases from J, leaving 10 bases between. CDR3 amino acids: CASSYSTGVEQYF. CDR3 nucleotides: TGTGCCAGCAGTTACTCGACGGGGGTTGAGCAGTACTTC.

The V call is TRBV20-1, the J call TRBJ1-1; D possibly corresponds to TRBD1 (5 bases). This CDR3 has 11 amino acids. Between the trimmed V and J ends, which lost 0 bases and 10 bases, there was a span of 9 bases. Germline values: CDR1 DFQATT, CDR2 SNEGSKA (reference sequence). The CDR3 DNA sequence: TGCAGTGCTAGAGATGGGACGTTAGCTTTCTTT. Amino acid sequence: CSARDGTLAFF.

The chain links TRBV30 to TRBJ2-1; TRBD2 matches at 9 bases. Germline V lookup: CDR1 GTSNPN, CDR2 SVGIG (reference sequence). The CDR3 totals 12 residues. This CDR3 is CAPSGAYNEQFF. In DNA form, the CDR3 reads TGTGCGCCTAGCGGGGCATACAATGAGCAGTTCTTC.

The chain employs TRBV5-4 and TRBJ1-1; 7 positions agree with TRBD1. V was pared by 1 base and J by 1 base, with 4 bases of the junction left unmatched. This CDR3 has 15 amino acids. Germline V lookup: CDR1 SGHNT, CDR2 YYREEE (reference sequence). CDR3 nucleotide sequence: TGTGCCAGCAGCTTGAGGGGGCTGAAGAACACTGAAGCTTTCTTT. Its protein is CASSLRGLKNTEAFF.

J is TRBJ1-3 and V is TRBV7-2, with a possible D match to TRBD1 (5 bases). The CDR3 has 15 residues. Trimming stripped 5 bases from V and 3 bases from J, with 14 bases between. The V gene's germline CDR1 is SGHTA and CDR2 FQGNSA. This chain's CDR3 is CASSPRMGVGNTIYF. The CDR3 DNA sequence: TGTGCCAGCAGCCCCCGAATGGGGGTTGGAAACACCATATATTTT.

V is TRBV7-2 and J is TRBJ1-2, with a possible D match to TRBD1 (6 bases). Trimming took off 4 bases at V and 6 bases at J, with 15 bases between the two ends. The CDR3 has 14 amino acids. CDR1 and CDR2 from the germline V gene are SGHTA and FQGNSA. The CDR3, as DNA: TGTGCCAGCAGCTCCAGACAGGTGGACGATGGCTACACCTTC. Translated, it gives CASSSRQVDDGYTF.

This sequence joins TRBV6-6 and TRBJ1-5; D unclear. The CDR3 is 15 residues long. The germline V and J ends were trimmed by 9 bases and 0 bases, with 15 bases remaining between them. Germline V gene lookup returns CDR1 MNHNY and CDR2 SVGAGI (reference sequence). The CDR3 spells CASGLDGDSNQPQHF. In nucleotides, the CDR3 is TGTGCCAGTGGGCTTGACGGAGATAGCAATCAGCCCCAGCATTTT.

The chain is built from TRBV5-1 and TRBJ2-3; possible D gene TRBD1, 5 bases. CDR1 is SGHRS, CDR2 YFSETQ, per germline. The CDR3 totals 16 residues. The V end was cut by 4 bases, the J end by 0 bases, with 15 bases between. The CDR3 is CASSVYPQGSTDTQYF. The CDR3 nucleotides are TGCGCCAGCAGCGTTTACCCCCAGGGCAGCACAGATACGCAGTATTTT.

The rearrangement uses TRBV5-1 and TRBJ2-3; the match to TRBD1 covers 8 bases. The CDR3 extends over 14 amino acids. With 4 bases clipped from V and 4 bases from J, the junction kept 5 bases outside the gene matches. Germline values: CDR1 SGHRS, CDR2 YFSETQ. The CDR3 DNA reads TGCGCCAGCAGCGTTGGACAGGGCCCAGATACGCAGTATTTT. It specifies CASSVGQGPDTQYF. The variable domain in full, with the rest retrieved from reference TRBV5-1 and TRBJ2-3, is KAGVTQTPRYLIKTRGQQVTLSCSPISGHRSVSWYQQTPGQGLQFLFEYFSETQRNKGNFPGRFSGRQFSNSRSEMNVSTLELGDSALYLCASSVGQGPDTQYFGPGTRLTVL.

This clone was found once. V and J are TRBV10-3 and TRBJ1-4, with a tentative D call TRBD1 (5 bases). Germline lookup yields CDR1 ENHRY and CDR2 SYGVKD. The length of the CDR3 is 15 residues. The V end lost 3 bases, the J end lost 5 bases, and 13 bases lay between the germline ends. This chain's CDR3 is CAISDLGGRNEKLFF. The CDR3, as DNA: TGTGCCATCAGTGACCTGGGGGGTCGGAATGAAAAACTGTTTTTT.

The J gene is TRBJ1-1, the V gene TRBV18, with a possible D match to TRBD1 (5 bases). Germline assignment: CDR1 KGHSH and CDR2 LQKENI. The CDR3 has 14 residues. With 2 bases removed from V and 4 bases from J, the gap between germline ends came to 11 bases. The CDR3 spells CASSPEAGGTEAFF. CDR3 DNA sequence: TGTGCCAGCTCACCAGAGGCTGGGGGCACTGAAGCTTTCTTT.

CDR3 DNA sequence: TGTGCCAGCACAAGGGTAGGCCGGAGGTACACTGAAGCTTTCTTT. It specifies CASTRVGRRYTEAFF. The chain recombines TRBV2 with TRBJ1-1; D call uncertain. The length of the CDR3 is 15 residues. Germline CDR1 is SNHLY and CDR2 is FYNNEI. V was shortened by 7 bases and J by 3 bases, with 18 bases between the two germline ends. Together with reference TRBV2 and TRBJ1-1, the CDR3 gives the full variable domain: EPEVTQTPSHQVTQMGQEVILRCVPISNHLYFYWYRQILGQKVEFLVSFYNNEISEKSEIFDDQFSVERPDGSNFTLKIRSTKLEDSAMYFCASTRVGRRYTEAFFGQGTRLTVV.